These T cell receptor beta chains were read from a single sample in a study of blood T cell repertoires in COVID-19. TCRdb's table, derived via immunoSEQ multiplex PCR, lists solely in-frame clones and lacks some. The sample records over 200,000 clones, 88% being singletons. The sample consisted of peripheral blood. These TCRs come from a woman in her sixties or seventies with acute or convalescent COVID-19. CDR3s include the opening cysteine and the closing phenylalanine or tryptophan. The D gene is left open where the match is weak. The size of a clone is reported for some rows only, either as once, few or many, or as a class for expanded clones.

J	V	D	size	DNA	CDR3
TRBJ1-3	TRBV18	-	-	TGTGCCAGCTCACCAGTCAGGGGAAACACCATATATTTT	CASSPVRGNTIYF
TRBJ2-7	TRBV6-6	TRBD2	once	TGTGCCAGCAGTGGACTAGCGGCCTACGAGCAGTACTTC	CASSGLAAYEQYF
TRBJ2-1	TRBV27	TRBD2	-	TGTGCCAGCAGTCCCCGGTACCTTACTAGCGGGTACAATGAGCAGTTCTTC	CASSPRYLTSGYNEQFF
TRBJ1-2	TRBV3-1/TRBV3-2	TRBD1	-	TGTGCCAGCAGCAACCAGGGGGCAAGATCTAACTATGGCTACACCTTC	CASSNQGARSNYGYTF
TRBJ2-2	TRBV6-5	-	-	TGTGCCGGGAGGACTGGACCGAACACCGGGGAGCTGTTTTTT	CAGRTGPNTGELFF
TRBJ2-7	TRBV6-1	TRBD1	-	TGTGCCAGCAGTGAAAGGGGACAGAGGGGGTACGAGCAGTACTTC	CASSERGQRGYEQYF
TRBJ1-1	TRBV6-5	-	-	TGTGCCAGCAGTTTAGGTCAATCCATAGCTAACACTGAAGCTTTCTTT	CASSLGQSIANTEAFF
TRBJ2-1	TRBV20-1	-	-	TGCAGTGCTAAACTCAATGAGCAGTTCTTC	CSAKLNEQFF
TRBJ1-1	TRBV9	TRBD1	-	TGTGCCAGCAGCGTCATCGACAGGGGCCTTGCTGAAGCTTTCTTT	CASSVIDRGLAEAFF
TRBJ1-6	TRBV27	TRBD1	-	TGTGCCAGCAGTTTACCACAGGGGGCGGGTAATTCACCCCTCCACTTT	CASSLPQGAGNSPLHF
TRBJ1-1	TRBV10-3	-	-	TGTGCCATGGAGGAGGAGGGGACGGCGAACACTGAAGCTTTCTTT	CAMEEEGTANTEAFF
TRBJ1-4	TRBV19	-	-	TGTGCCAGTAGTATCAGGGGCGGAAAACTGTTTTTT	CASSIRGGKLFF
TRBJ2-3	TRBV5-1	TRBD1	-	TGCGCCAGCAGCTTGGGGACAGGGACAGCAGATACGCAGTATTTT	CASSLGTGTADTQYF